This T cell receptor beta chain appears in the sequencing data of a study of T cell repertoires in cytomegalovirus infection (dated by TCRdb to between 2017 and 2020). For the study in its entirety: Because public TCR beta signatures pointed to carriage of CMV infection together with the matching HLA type, the HLA type of each donor mattered for the analysis. On the study overall, not on this receptor specifically: In both this cohort and an independent cohort of 352 donors, the cumulative frequency of public TCR beta family members distinguished carriers of CMV infection plus the relevant HLA type. In the ex vivo response, HLA-C-restricted CMV-specific TCR beta clonotypes were dominant, and in two of eight donors the single most frequent clonotype came from this HLA-C-restricted group.

There are a few counts of this clonotype. Its antigen target is currently unknown. There are no base qualities to consult, and no much larger clone falls within one base. Sequencing relied on an Illumina HiSeq 1500. TCRdb reprocessing: public reads trimmed at Q25 with fastp, clones called with MiXCR, in-frame beta chains kept. Each CDR3 protein appears once, grouped with its most common genes and DNA. The sample table lists 250,000 to 300,000 distinct CDR3 sequences, approximately 10% of them with a count of one. The ten largest make up approximately 15% of the sample. CDR1 and CDR2, per the germline V gene (reference sequence), are SEHNR and FQNEAQ. V sheds 5 bases and J sheds 3 bases, leaving 17 bases between their ends. The CDR3 has 15 amino acids, counting the end cysteine and phenylalanine. Here the CDR3 DNA is all that survives: 45 bases in frame from base 1.

Sequencing was carried out using PBMCs. This TCR came from a human donor in good health (CMV status not recorded). Some clones in this sample may be carry-over from other donors' samples. The V gene is TRBV7-9 and the J gene is TRBJ2-7; TRBD2 is perhaps the D gene, given 5 matching bases. The CDR3 here reads CASSPASEGGYEQYF. Here is the DNA: TGTGCCAGCAGCCCAGCGAGTGAGGGTGGCTACGAGCAGTACTTC.